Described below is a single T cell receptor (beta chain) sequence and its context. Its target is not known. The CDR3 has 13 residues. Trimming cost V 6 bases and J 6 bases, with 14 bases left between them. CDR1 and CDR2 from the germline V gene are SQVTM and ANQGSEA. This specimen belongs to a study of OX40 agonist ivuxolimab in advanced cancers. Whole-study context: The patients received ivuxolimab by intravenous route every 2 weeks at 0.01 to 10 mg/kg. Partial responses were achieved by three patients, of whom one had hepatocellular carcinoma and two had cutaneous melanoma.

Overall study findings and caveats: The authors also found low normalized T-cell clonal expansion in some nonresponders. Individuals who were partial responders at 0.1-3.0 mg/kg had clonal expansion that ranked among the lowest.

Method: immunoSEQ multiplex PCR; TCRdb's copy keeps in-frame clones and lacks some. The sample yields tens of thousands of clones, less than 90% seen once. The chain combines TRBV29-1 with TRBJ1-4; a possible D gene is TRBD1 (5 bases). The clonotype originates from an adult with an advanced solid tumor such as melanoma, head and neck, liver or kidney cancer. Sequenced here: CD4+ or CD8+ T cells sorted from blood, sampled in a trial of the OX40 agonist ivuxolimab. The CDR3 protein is CSVAGTLDEKLFF. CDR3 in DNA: TGCAGCGTGGCCGGGACCCTGGATGAAAAACTGTTTTTT.